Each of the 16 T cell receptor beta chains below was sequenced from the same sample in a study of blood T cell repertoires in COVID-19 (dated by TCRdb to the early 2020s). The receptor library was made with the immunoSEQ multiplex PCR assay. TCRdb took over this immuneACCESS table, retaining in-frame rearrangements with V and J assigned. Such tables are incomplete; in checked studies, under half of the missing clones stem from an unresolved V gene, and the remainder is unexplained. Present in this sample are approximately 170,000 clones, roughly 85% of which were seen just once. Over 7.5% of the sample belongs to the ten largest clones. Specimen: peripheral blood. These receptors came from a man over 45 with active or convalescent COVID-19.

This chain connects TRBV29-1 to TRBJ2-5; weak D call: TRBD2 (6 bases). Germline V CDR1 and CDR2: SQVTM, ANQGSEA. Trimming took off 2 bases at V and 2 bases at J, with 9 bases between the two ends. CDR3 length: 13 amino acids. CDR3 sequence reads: CSVEPGRQETQYF. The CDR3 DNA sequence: TGCAGCGTTGAACCCGGGAGACAAGAGACCCAGTACTTC.

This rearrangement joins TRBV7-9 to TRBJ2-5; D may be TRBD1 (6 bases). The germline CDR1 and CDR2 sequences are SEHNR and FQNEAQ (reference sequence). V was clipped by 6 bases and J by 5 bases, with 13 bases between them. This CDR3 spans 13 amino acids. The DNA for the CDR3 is TGTGCCAGCAGTAACAGGGTCGGTGAGACCCAGTACTTC. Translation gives CASSNRVGETQYF. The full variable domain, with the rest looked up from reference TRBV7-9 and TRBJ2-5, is DTGVSQNPRHKITKRGQNVTFRCDPISEHNRLYWYRQTLGQGPEFLTYFQNEAQLEKSRLLSDRFSAERPKGSFSTLEIQRTEQGDSAMYLCASSNRVGETQYFGPGTRLLVL.

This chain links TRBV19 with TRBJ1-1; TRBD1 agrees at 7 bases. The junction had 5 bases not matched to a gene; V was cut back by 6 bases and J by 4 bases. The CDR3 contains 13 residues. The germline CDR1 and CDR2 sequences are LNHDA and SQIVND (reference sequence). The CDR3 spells CASSLQGSTEAFF. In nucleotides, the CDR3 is TGTGCCAGTAGCCTACAGGGGAGCACTGAAGCTTTCTTT.

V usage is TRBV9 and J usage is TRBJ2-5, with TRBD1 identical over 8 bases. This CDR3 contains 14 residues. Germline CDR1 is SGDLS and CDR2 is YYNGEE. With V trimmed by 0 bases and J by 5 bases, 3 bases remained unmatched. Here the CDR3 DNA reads TGTGCCAGCAGCGTAGCCACAGGGGGTGAGACCCAGTACTTC. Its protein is CASSVATGGETQYF.

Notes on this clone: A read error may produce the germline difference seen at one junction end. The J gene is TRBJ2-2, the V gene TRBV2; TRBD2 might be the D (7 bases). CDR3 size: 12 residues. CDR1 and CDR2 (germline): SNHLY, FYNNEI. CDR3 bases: TGTGCCAGCAGGACTAGCCTAGGGGGGCTGTTTTTT. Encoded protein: CASRTSLGGLFF.

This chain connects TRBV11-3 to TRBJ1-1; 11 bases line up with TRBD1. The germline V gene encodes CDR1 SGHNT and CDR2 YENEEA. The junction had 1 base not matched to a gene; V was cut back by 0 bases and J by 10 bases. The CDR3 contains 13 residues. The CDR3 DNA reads TGTGCCAGCAGCTTAGATGGGACAGGGGGAGCTTTCTTT. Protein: CASSLDGTGGAFF.

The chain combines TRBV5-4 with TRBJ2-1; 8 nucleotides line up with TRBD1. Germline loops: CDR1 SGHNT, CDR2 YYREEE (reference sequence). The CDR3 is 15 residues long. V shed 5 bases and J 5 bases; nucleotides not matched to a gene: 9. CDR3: CASSFPGQADNEQFF. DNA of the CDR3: TGTGCCAGCAGTTTTCCGGGACAGGCGGACAATGAGCAGTTCTTC.

The CDR3 spells CAWNERTGELFF. The DNA of the CDR3 is TGTGCCTGGAACGAGAGGACCGGGGAGCTGTTTTTT. This chain links TRBV30 with TRBJ2-2; no reliable D call. Per germline, CDR1 GTSNPN and CDR2 SVGIG (reference sequence). The CDR3 runs to 12 residues. V lost 4 bases, J lost 5 bases, and 8 bases lay in between.

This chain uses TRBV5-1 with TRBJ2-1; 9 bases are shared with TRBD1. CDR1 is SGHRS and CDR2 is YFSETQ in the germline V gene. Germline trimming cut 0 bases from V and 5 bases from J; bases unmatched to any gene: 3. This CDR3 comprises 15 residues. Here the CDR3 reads CASSLGGQGNNEQFF. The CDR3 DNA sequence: TGCGCCAGCAGCTTGGGCGGACAGGGGAACAATGAGCAGTTCTTC.

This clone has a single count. CDR3 nucleotide sequence: TGCAGTGCTAGTAGAAGCGGGGGGCACCGGGAGCTGTTTTTT. As protein: CSASRSGGHRELFF. The gene calls are TRBV20-1 and TRBJ2-2, with 9 nucleotides matching TRBD2. Trimming removed 3 bases from V and 9 bases from J; junction bases left unmatched: 8. CDR1 and CDR2 from the germline V gene are DFQATT and SNEGSKA (reference sequence). The CDR3 sequence is 14 residues long.

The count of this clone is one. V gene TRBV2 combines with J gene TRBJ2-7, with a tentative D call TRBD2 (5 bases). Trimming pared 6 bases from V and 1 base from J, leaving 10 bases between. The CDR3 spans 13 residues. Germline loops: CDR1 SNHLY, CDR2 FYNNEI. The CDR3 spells CASRLRESYEQYF. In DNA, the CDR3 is TGTGCCAGCAGGCTGAGGGAATCCTACGAGCAGTACTTC.

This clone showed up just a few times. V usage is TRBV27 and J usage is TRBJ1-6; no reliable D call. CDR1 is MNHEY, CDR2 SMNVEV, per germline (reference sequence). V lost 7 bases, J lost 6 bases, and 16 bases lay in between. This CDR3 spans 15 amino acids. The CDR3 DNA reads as TGTGCCAGCACCCAAGGCGGTGAAGCTAATTCACCCCTCCACTTT. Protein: CASTQGGEANSPLHF.

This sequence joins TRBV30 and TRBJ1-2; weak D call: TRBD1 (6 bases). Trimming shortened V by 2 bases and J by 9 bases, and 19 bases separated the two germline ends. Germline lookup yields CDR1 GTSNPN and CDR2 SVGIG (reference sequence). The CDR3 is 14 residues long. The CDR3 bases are TGTGCCTGGAGTAAGGGGGGGCAGGGCCTCAGCTACACCTTC. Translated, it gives CAWSKGGQGLSYTF.

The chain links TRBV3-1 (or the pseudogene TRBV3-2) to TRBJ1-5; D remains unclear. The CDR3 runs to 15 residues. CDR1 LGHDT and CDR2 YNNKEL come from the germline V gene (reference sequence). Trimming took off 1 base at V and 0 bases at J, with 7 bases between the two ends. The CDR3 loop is CASSQGTNSNQPQHF. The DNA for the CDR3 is TGTGCCAGCAGCCAAGGAACAAATAGCAATCAGCCCCAGCATTTT.

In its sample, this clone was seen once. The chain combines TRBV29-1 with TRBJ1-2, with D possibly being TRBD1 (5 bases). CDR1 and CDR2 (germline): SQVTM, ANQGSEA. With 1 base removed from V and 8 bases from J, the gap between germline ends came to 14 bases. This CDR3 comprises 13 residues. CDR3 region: CSVEVGLLWGYTF. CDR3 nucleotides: TGCAGCGTTGAAGTGGGACTACTATGGGGCTACACCTTC.

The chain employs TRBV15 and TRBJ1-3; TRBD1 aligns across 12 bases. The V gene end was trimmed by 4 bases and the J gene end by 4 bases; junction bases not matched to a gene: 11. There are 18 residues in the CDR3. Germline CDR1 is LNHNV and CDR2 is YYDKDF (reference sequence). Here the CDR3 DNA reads TGTGCCACCAGCATAGTAATCGGGACAGGGGGCTTCGGAAACACCATATATTTT. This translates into CATSIVIGTGGFGNTIYF.